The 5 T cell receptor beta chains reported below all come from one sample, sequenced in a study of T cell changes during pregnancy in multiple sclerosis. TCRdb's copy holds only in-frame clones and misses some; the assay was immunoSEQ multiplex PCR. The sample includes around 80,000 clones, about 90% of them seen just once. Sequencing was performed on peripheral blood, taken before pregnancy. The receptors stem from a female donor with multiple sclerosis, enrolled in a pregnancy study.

CDR3 nucleotides: TGTGCCAGCAGTTACCTTACAGGGAGTACGCATGCTTTCTTT. Protein sequence: CASSYLTGSTHAFF. The chain employs TRBV6-5 and TRBJ1-1; D might be TRBD1 (6 bases). The germline gives CDR1 MNHEY, CDR2 SVGAGI. The CDR3 sequence is 14 residues long. Trimming cost V 2 bases and J 11 bases, with 18 bases left between them.

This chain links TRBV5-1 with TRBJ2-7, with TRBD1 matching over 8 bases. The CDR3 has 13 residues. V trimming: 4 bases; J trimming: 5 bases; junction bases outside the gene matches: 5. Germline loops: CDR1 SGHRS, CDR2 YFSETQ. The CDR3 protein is CASSPGQANEQYF. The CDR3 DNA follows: TGCGCCAGCAGCCCGGGACAGGCCAACGAGCAGTACTTC.

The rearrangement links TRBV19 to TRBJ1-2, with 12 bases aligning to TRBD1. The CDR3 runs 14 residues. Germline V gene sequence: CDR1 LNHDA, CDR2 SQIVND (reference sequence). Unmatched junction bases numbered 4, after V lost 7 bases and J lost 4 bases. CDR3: CASKGTGGSYGYTF. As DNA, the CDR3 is TGTGCCAGTAAGGGGACAGGGGGCTCCTATGGCTACACCTTC. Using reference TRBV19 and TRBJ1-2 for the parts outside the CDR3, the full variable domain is DGGITQSPKYLFRKEGQNVTLSCEQNLNHDAMYWYRQDPGQGLRLIYYSQIVNDFQKGDIAEGYSVSREKKESFPLTVTSAQKNPTAFYLCASKGTGGSYGYTFGSGTRLTVV.

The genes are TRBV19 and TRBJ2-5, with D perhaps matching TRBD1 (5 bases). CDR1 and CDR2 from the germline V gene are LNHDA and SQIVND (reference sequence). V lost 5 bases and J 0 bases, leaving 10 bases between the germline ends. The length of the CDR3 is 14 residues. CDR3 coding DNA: TGTGCCAGTAGTTCCGGACAACACCAAGAGACCCAGTACTTC. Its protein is CASSSGQHQETQYF.

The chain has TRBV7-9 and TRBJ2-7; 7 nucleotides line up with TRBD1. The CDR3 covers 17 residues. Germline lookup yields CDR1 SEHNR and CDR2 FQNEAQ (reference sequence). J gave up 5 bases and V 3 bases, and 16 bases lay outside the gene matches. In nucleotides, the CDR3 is TGTGCCAGCAGCTTGTTTCCCGAGTACAGGGGAAAGGACGAGCAGTACTTC. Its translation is CASSLFPEYRGKDEQYF.